This T cell receptor (beta chain) comes out of a study of blood T cell repertoires in COVID-19. Libraries were prepared by immunoSEQ multiplex PCR; TCRdb keeps only in-frame clonotypes and omits some of them. The data hold 150,000 to 200,000 clones, with roughly 70% observed a single time. The CDR3 extends over 16 amino acids. V is TRBV21-1 and J is TRBJ2-7; the D call TRBD1 from the table was never checked on the DNA. TRBV21-1 is recorded as a pseudogene. The TCR was taken from a woman of 80 years or more with acute or convalescent COVID-19. Sequencing was carried out using peripheral blood. The CDR3 DNA sequence: TGTGCCAGCAGCATAAAGCGGAGGGACAGGGGGAACGAGCAGTACTTC. Its translation is CASSIKRRDRGNEQYF.